This T cell receptor (beta chain) was captured in a study of cytomegalovirus exposure and HLA in healthy donors. Study-wide findings and caveats: Rarity held for most TCR sequences, but there were some public TCRs that occurred in many donors. A later analysis showed that HLA-associated TCR beta chains had undergone more clonal expansion than equally common others. Previously analyzed data showed that most TCR beta V segments were productive at a frequency of about 90% or about 30%.

The sample holds one count of this clone. What it binds is unknown. Trimming at V came to 3 bases and at J to 6 bases, leaving 9 bases not matched to a gene. The germline V gene encodes CDR1 ENHRY and CDR2 SYGVKD. This CDR3 is 15 amino acids long. The study ran its PCR with 60 Vbeta and 13 Jbeta primers. Original methodology: There were about 80 million unique TCR beta chains by a later count, and approximately 11 million of them were shared. Some clones are missing from TCRdb's copy, which holds only in-frame ones; the method was immunoSEQ multiplex PCR. The DNA gave D and trimming, while V, J and clone size come from that table. Of approximately 200,000 clones in the sample, about 80% were seen once.

Sequenced: PBMCs. The V call is TRBV10-3, the J call TRBJ1-1, with TRBD1 matching over 8 bases. The clonotype comes from a woman aged 18-29 years in good health and CMV-seropositive. The DNA for the CDR3 is TGTGCCATCAGTGACGGGGCAGGGGGCTTATCTGAAGCTTTCTTT. Translating gives CAISDGAGGLSEAFF.